This T cell receptor beta chain is from a study of tumor and adjacent non-tumor tissue in lung cancer (dated by TCRdb to about 2018). A note on the overall study: The cohort included some twelve adenocarcinoma, a couple of squamous cell carcinoma and 1 small cell lung cancer patients. The approximately 15 enrolled patients, of whom some 10 were men and 5 were women, were aged about 31 to 80 years and were diagnosed with TNM stage I to III disease. Sequencing generated a total of some 130 million productive TCRbeta reads, averaging about 4 million reads per sample. Bulk TCRbeta repertoires were compared between lung tumor tissue and matched distant non-tumor lung tissue obtained from around 14 lung cancer patients. For each patient, one tumor sample and one normal lung sample were taken, giving thirty paired specimens that underwent TCRbeta CDR3 sequencing.

The length of the CDR3 is 15 amino acids, counting both ends. The DNA shown is the 45-base CDR3, in frame from base 1. According to the germline V gene, CDR1 reads SGHNT and CDR2 reads YENEEA. Libraries came from multiplex PCR. The data were produced on an Illumina HiSeq 2500. Following protocols modified from ARM-PCR, the researchers constructed TCRbeta libraries through three rounds of nested PCR with primers (Table S4). Before sequencing, PCR products of 200-500 bp were cut from the gel and purified using the QIAquick gel extraction kit. In the source study's methods: Reads were cleaned with Trimmomatic, merged with FLASH into complete CDR3 sequences, and assigned to V(D)J germline segments with MiTCR. Clonal diversity was computed as the inverse Simpson's index with VDJtools. In-frame sequences without a premature stop codon were defined as productive reads. Using fastp at Q25 and MiXCR, TCRdb reprocessed the public reads and kept productive beta chains. Every CDR3 protein is listed once, alongside the most common genes and DNA of its rows. What appears here as the V and J calls and clone size reflects TCRdb's work, not the paper's. In this sample the table shows 200,000 or so distinct CDR3 sequences, approximately 74% of which occur a single time. The ten largest clones take up 25% of the sample.

RNA was isolated from bulk, unsorted tissue, and RNA quality was assessed with a NanoDrop ND-1000 and an Agilent 2100. Newly diagnosed lung cancer patients without prior chemotherapy who had been admitted for thoracic surgery in China between August and November 2014 were enrolled as donors. Patients with previous radiotherapy or chemotherapy, or with another concurrent cancer, were excluded from the study. Surgical tissue pieces of about 1-2.1 cm3 were preserved in RNAlater solution and were kept at -80 degrees C until use. Remarks on this clonotype: The antigen it binds to is not known. Because the CDR3 is missing its conserved closing phenylalanine or tryptophan, this is likely a read error.

What the research found in general, with its limitations: The top 100 clones made up a significantly larger cumulative share of the repertoire in normal lung than in tumor tissue. Tumor tissue showed significantly higher TCR diversity (inverse Simpson) than normal lung tissue, at 431.37 vs 166.20 (P = 0.0075, Mann-Whitney U test). The methods do not name the sequencing platform or mention unique molecular identifiers. TCR diversity was significantly higher in younger patients, and higher tumor TCR diversity was associated with shorter overall and disease-free survival. Peripheral blood was not sequenced, so blood TCRbeta repertoires were not examined in the lung cancer patients of the study. Only around 14 patients were in the cohort, and the authors stated that larger samples and more detailed clinical data are needed.

The chain couples TRBV11-3 to TRBJ2-3; 7 central nucleotides agree with TRBD2. Input material: lung tumor tissue. The clonotype was recovered from a man in his sixties with non-small cell lung cancer. The CDR3 loop reads CVSSLGRVGGDTQYL. The base sequence is TGTGTCAGCAGCTTGGGGAGGGTCGGTGGAGATACGCAGTATCTT.